Sequencing of this T cell receptor beta chain was carried out in a study of blood T cell repertoires in COVID-19. About the study: PBMCs, B-cell-depleted T cells, or T cells were the source of the cDNA or gDNA that made up the material.

Donors were grouped by their self-reported clinical history. The CDR3 spans 17 residues. Germline loops: CDR1 SGHDT, CDR2 YYEEEE. After removal of 4 bases from V and 2 bases from J, the junction contained 13 bases not matched to a gene. Authors' analysis steps: For nucleated cells, counts were estimated from reference gene primer amplification. The table came from immunoSEQ multiplex PCR; TCRdb's copy has only in-frame clones and leaves some out. The DNA gave D and trimming, while V, J and clone size come from that table. The sample lists around 160,000 clones; 87% were seen once. V gene TRBV5-6 combines with J gene TRBJ1-1, with 8 bases identical to TRBD1. The TCR sequence derives from a woman in her 40s who had been exposed to COVID-19. Sequences were obtained from PBMCs or T cells enriched from blood (not recorded which). The chain's CDR3 is CASSPENRGRSNTEAFF. In DNA form, the CDR3 reads TGTGCCAGCAGCCCAGAAAACAGGGGGAGGTCTAACACTGAAGCTTTCTTT.